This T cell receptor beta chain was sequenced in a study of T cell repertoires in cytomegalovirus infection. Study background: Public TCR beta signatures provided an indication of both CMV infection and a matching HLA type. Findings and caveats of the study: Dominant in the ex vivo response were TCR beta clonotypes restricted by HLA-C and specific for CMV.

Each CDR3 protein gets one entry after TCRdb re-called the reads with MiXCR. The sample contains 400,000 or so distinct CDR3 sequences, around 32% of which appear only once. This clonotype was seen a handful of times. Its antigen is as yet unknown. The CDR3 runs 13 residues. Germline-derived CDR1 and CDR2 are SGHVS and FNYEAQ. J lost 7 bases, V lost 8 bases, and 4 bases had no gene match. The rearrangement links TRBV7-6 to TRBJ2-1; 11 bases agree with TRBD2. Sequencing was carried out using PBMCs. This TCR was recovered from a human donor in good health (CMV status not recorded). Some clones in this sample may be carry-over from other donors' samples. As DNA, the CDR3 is TGTGCCAGCCGGGCTAGCGGGGGGAATGAGCAGTTCTTC. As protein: CASRASGGNEQFF.